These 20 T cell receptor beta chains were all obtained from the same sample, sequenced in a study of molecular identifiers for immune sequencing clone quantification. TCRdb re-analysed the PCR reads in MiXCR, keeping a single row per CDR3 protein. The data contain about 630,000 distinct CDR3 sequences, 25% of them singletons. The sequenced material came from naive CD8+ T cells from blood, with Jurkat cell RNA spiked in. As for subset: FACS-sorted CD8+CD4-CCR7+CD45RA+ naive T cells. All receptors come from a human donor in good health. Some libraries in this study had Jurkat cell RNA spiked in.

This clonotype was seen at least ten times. The CDR3 DNA reads TGTGCCAGCAGTTACGGGGGGCCCACAGATACGCAGTATTTT. Its translation: CASSYGGPTDTQYF. The chain uses TRBV6-5 and TRBJ2-3; D may be TRBD1 or TRBD2 (6 bases each). CDR1 and CDR2 (germline): MNHEY, SVGAGI. The V end was cut by 2 bases, the J end by 2 bases, with 8 bases between. This CDR3 is 14 amino acids long.

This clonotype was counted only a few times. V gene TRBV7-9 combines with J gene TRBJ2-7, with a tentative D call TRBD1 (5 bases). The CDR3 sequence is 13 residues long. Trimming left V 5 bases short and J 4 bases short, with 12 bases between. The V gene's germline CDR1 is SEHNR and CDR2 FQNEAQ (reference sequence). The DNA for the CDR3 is TGTGCCAGCAGCCACCAGGGATCTTACGAGCAGTACTTC. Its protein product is CASSHQGSYEQYF.

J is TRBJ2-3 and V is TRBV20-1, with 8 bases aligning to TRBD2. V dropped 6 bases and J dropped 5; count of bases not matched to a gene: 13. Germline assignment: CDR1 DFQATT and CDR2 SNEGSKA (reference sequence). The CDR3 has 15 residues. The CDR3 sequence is CSASRGGHLQDTQYF. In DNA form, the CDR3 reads TGCAGTGCCAGTCGGGGGGGCCATTTACAAGATACGCAGTATTTT.

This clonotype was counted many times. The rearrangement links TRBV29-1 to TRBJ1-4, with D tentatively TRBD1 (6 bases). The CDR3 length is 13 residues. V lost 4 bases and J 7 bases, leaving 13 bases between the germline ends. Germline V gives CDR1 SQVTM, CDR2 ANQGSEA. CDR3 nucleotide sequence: TGCAGCGTTGCGGGGGGCCAGGGTGAAAAACTGTTTTTT. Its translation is CSVAGGQGEKLFF.

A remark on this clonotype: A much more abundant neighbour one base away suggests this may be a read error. CDR3 nucleotides: TGTGCCAGTGCTGGAGTAGCGGGAGGGGTTGAGCAGTTCTTC. It yields the protein CASAGVAGGVEQFF. The chain has TRBV19 and TRBJ2-1, with 11 nucleotides matching TRBD2. The CDR3 consists of 14 residues. V lost 8 bases to trimming and J lost 9 bases; unmatched junction nucleotides: 9. CDR1 and CDR2 (germline): LNHDA, SQIVND (reference sequence).

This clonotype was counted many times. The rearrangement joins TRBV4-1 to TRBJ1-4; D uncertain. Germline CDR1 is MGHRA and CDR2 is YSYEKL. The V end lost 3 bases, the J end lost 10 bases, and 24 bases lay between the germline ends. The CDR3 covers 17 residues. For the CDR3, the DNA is TGCGCCAGCAGCCATCAACCCGCTTTTGTTGGGGAAGGAAAACTGTTTTTT. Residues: CASSHQPAFVGEGKLFF.

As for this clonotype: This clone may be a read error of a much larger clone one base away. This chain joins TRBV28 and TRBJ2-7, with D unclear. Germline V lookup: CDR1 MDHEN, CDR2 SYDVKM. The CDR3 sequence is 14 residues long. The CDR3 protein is CASSFRPSPYEQSF. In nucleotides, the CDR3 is TGTGCCAGCAGTTTTAGGCCCTCCCCGTACGAGCAGTCCTTC.

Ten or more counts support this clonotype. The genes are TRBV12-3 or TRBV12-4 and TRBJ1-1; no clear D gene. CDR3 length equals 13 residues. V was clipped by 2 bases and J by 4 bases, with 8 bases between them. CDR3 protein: CASSLHESTEAFF. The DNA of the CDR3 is TGTGCCAGCAGTTTACATGAGAGCACTGAAGCTTTCTTT.

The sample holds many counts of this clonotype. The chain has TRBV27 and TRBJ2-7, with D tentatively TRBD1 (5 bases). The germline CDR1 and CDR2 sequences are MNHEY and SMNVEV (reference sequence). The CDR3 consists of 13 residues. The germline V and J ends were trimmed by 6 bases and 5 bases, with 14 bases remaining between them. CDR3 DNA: TGTGCCAGCAGCCACCAAGGGGTCGACGAGCAGTACTTC. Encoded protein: CASSHQGVDEQYF.

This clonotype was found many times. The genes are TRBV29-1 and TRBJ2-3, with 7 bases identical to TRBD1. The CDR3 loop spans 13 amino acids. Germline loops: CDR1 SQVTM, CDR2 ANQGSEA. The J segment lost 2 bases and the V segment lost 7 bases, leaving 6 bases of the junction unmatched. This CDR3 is CSARDSLTDTQYF. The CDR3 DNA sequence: TGCAGCGCCCGGGACAGCCTCACAGATACGCAGTATTTT.

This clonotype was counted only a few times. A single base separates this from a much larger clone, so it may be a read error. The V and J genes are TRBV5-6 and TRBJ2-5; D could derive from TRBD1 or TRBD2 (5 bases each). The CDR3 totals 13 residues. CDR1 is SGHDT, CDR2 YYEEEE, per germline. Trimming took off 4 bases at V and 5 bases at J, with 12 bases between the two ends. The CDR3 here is CASSGTSPETQYF. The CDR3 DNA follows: TGTGCCAGCAGCGGGACCTCCCCCGAGACCCAGTACTTC.

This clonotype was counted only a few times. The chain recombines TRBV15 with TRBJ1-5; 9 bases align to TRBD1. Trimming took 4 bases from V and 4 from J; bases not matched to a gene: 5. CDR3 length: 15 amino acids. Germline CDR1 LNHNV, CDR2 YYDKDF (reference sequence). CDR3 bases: TGTGCCACCAGCACTAGAGACAGGGGGAATCAGCCCCAGCATTTT. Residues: CATSTRDRGNQPQHF.

CDR3: CASSHDLVPNYGYTF. DNA for the CDR3: TGTGCCAGCAGCCACGATTTGGTTCCTAACTATGGCTACACCTTC. The rearrangement joins TRBV3-1 to TRBJ1-2, with D uncertain. The CDR3 loop spans 15 amino acids. Trimming pared 3 bases from V and 0 bases from J, leaving 11 bases between. The germline gives CDR1 LGHDT, CDR2 YNNKEL (reference sequence).

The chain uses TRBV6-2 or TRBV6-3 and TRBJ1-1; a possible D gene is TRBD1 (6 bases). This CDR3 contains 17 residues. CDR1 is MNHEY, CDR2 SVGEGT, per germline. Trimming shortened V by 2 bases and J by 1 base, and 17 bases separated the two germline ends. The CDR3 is CASSYTKGGSPNTEAFF. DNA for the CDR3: TGTGCCAGCAGTTACACAAAGGGGGGGAGTCCGAACACTGAAGCTTTCTTT.

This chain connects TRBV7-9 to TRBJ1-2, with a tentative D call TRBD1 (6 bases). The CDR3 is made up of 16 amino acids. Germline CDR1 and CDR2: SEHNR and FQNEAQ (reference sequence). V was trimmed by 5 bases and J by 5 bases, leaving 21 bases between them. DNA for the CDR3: TGTGCCAGCAGCCCCAAGGACAGATACATCTCTTATGGCTACACCTTC. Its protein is CASSPKDRYISYGYTF. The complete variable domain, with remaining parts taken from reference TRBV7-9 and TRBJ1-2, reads DTGVSQNPRHKITKRGQNVTFRCDPISEHNRLYWYRQTLGQGPEFLTYFQNEAQLEKSRLLSDRFSAERPKGSFSTLEIQRTEQGDSAMYLCASSPKDRYISYGYTFGSGTRLTVV.

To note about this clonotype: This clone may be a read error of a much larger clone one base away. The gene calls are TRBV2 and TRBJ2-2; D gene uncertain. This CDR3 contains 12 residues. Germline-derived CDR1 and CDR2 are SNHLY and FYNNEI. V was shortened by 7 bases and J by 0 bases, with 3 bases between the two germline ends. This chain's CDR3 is CASIANTGELFF. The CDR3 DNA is TGTGCCAGCATCGCGAACACCGGGGAGCTGTTTTTT.

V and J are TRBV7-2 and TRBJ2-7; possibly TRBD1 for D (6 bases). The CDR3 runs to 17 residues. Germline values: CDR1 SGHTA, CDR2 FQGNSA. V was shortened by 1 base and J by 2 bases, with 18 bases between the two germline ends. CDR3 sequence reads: CASSLVKGEQGTYEQYF. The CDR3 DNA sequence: TGTGCCAGCAGCTTAGTAAAGGGGGAGCAGGGAACCTACGAGCAGTACTTC.

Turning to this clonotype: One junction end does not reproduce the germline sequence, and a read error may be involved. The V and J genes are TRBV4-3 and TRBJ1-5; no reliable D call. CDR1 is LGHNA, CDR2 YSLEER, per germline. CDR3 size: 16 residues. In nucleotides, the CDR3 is TGCGCCAGCAGCCAAGATCGTGGCAGTAGCAATCAGTCCCAGCATTTT. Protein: CASSQDRGSSNQSQHF.

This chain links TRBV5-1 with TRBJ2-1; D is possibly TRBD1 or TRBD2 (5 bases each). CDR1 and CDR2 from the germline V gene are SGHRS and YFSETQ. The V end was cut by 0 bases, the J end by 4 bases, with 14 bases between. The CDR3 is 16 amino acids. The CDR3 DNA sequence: TGCGCCAGCAGCTTGGAAGGGGACCATAAGTACAATGAGCAGTTCTTC. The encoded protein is CASSLEGDHKYNEQFF.

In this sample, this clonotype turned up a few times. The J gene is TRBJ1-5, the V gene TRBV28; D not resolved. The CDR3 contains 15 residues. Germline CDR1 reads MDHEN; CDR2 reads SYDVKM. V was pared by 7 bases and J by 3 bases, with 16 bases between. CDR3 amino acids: CASTQDRTPNQPQHF. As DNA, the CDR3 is TGTGCCAGCACCCAGGACCGAACACCCAATCAGCCCCAGCATTTT.